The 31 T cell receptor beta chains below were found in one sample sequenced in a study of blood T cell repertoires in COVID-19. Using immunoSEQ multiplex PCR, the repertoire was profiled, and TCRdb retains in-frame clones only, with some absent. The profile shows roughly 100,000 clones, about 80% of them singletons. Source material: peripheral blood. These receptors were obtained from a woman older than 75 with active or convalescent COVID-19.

The CDR3 DNA reads TGTGCCACCAGTGATCCCTCGGACATTCAGTACTTC. Translating it yields CATSDPSDIQYF. The V call is TRBV24-1, the J call TRBJ2-4; D gene ambiguous. V lost 3 bases to trimming and J lost 8 bases, with 7 bases between them. Germline V gene lookup returns CDR1 KGHDR and CDR2 SFDVKD. The length of the CDR3 is 12 residues.

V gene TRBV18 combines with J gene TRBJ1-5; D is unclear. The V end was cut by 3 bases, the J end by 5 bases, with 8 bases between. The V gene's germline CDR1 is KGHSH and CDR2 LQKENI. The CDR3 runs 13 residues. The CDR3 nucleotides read TGTGCCAGCTCACCGGGCAACGATCAGCCCCAGCATTTT. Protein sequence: CASSPGNDQPQHF.

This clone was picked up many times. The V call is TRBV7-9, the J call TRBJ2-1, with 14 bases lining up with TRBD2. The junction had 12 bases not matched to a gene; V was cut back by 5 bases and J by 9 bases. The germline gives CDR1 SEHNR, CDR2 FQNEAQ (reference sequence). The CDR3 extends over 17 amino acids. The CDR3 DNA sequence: TGTGCCAGCAGCACGGGGACTAGCGGGAGTTACGTCAGTGAGCAGTTCTTC. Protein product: CASSTGTSGSYVSEQFF.

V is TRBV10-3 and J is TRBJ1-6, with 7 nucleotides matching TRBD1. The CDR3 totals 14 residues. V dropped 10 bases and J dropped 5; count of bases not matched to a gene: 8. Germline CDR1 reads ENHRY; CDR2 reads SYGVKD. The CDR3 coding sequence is TGTGCCACTGGGCCGGGACAGAATAATTCACCCCTCCACTTT. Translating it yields CATGPGQNNSPLHF.

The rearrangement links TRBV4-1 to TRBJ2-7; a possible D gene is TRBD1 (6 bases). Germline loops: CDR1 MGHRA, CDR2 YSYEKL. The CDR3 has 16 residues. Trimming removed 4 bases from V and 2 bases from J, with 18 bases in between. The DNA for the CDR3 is TGCGCCAGCAGCCCAGGGGACACCCGGATAACCTACGAGCAGTACTTC. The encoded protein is CASSPGDTRITYEQYF.

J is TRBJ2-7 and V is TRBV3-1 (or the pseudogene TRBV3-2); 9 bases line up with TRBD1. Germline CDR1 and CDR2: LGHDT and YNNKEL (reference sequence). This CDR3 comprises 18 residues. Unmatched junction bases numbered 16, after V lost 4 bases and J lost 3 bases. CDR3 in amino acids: CASSRLAPYRGQDYEQYF. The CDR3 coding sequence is TGTGCCAGCAGCCGCCTAGCCCCCTACAGGGGGCAGGACTACGAGCAGTACTTC.

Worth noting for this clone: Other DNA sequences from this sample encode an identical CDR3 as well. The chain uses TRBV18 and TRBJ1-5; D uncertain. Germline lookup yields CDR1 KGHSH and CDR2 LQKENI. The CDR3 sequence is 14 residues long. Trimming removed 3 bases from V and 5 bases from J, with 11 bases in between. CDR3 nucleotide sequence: TGTGCCAGCTCACCCGGCCCCGGGGATCAGCCCCAGCATTTT. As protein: CASSPGPGDQPQHF.

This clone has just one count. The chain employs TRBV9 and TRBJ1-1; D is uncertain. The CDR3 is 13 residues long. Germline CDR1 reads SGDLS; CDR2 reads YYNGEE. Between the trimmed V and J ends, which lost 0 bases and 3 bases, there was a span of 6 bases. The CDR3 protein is CASSVAEYTEAFF. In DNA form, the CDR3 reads TGTGCCAGCAGCGTAGCTGAGTACACTGAAGCTTTCTTT.

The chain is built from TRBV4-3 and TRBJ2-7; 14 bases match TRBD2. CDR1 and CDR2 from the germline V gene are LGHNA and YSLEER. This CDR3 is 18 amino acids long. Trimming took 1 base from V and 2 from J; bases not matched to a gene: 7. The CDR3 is CASSQVGTSGSGAYEQYF. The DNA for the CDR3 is TGCGCCAGCAGCCAAGTAGGGACTAGCGGGAGTGGGGCCTACGAGCAGTACTTC.

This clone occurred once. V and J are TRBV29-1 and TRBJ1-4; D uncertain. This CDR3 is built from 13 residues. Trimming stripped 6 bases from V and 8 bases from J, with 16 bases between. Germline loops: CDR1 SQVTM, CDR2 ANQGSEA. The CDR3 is CSVVLPPGEKLFF. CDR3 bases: TGCAGCGTCGTTCTGCCCCCGGGGGAAAAACTGTTTTTT.

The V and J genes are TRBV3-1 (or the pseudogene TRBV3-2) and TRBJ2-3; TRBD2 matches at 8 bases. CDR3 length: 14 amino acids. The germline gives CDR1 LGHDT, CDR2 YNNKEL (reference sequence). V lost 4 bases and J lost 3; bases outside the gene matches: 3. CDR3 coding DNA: TGTGCCAGCAGCCGAGCGGGAGTGACAGATACGCAGTATTTT. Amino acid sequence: CASSRAGVTDTQYF.

The DNA for the CDR3 is TGTGCCAGCAGTGAAGGGGGCGCAAGAGAAAAACTGTTTTTT. This gives the protein CASSEGGAREKLFF. The chain employs TRBV6-1 and TRBJ1-4, with D tentatively TRBD1 (5 bases). V was cut by 1 base and J by 8 bases, with 11 bases left in between. Germline V gene lookup returns CDR1 MNHNS and CDR2 SASEGT. The CDR3 has 14 residues.

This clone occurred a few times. The CDR3 nucleotides read TGTGCCTGGAGTAAGCCCCGACTAGCGGCTTTTGGGAATGAGCAGTTCTTC. Translation: CAWSKPRLAAFGNEQFF. The chain couples TRBV30 to TRBJ2-1; 9 bases are shared with TRBD2. Per germline, CDR1 GTSNPN and CDR2 SVGIG (reference sequence). This CDR3 contains 17 residues. The junction had 15 bases not matched to a gene; V was cut back by 2 bases and J by 7 bases.

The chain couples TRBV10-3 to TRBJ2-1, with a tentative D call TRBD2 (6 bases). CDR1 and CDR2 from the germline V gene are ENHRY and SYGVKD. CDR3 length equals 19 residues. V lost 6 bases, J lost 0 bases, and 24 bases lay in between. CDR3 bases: TGTGCCATCAGACCCCAGGGTAGCGGAACCCTTAGCTCCTACAATGAGCAGTTCTTC. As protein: CAIRPQGSGTLSSYNEQFF.

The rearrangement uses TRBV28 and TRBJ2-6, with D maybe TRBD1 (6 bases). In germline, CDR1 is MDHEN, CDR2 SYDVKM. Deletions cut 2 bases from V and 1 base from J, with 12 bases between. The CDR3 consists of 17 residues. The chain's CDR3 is CASSLGGGRSGANVLTF. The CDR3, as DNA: TGTGCCAGCAGTTTAGGTGGGGGCAGGTCTGGGGCCAACGTCCTGACTTTC.

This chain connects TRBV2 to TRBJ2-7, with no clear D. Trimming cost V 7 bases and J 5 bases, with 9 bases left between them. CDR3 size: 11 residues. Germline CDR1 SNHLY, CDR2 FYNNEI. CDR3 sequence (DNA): TGTGCCAGCAATCTTAAAAACGAGCAGTACTTC. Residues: CASNLKNEQYF.

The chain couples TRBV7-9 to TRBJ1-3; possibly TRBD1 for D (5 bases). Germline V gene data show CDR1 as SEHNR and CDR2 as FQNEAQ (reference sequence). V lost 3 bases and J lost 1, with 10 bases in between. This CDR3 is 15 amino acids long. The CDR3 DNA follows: TGTGCCAGCAGCTTCATCGGGGGATCTGGAAACACCATATATTTT. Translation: CASSFIGGSGNTIYF. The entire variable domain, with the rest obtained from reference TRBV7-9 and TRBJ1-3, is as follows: DTGVSQNPRHKITKRGQNVTFRCDPISEHNRLYWYRQTLGQGPEFLTYFQNEAQLEKSRLLSDRFSAERPKGSFSTLEIQRTEQGDSAMYLCASSFIGGSGNTIYFGEGSWLTVV.

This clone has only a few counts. CDR3 coding DNA: TGCGCCTCCCTCGGACAGGGGGGAGAGCCCCTCCACTTT. Amino acid sequence: CASLGQGGEPLHF. This rearrangement joins TRBV10-2 to TRBJ1-6; TRBD1 agrees at 10 bases. Germline lookup yields CDR1 WSHSY and CDR2 SAAADI. This CDR3 has 13 residues. Trimming took 11 bases from V and 13 from J; bases not matched to a gene: 11.

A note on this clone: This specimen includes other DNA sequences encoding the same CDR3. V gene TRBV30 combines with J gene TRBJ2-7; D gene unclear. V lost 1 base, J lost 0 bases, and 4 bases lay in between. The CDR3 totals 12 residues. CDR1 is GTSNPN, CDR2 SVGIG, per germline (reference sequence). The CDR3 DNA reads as TGTGCCTGGAGTGCCAGCTCCTACGAGCAGTACTTC. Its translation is CAWSASSYEQYF.

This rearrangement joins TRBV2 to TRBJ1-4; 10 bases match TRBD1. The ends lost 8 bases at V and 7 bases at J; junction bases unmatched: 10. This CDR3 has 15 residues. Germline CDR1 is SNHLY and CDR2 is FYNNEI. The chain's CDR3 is CASGGDRGNGEKLFF. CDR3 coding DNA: TGTGCCAGCGGGGGGGACAGGGGCAATGGTGAAAAACTGTTTTTT.

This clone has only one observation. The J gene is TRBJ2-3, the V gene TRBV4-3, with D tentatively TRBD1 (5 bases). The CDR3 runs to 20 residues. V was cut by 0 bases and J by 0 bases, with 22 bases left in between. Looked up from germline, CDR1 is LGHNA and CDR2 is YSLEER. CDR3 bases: TGCGCCAGCAGCCAAGATAGGTGGCAGGACAACCTCCGAAGCACAGATACGCAGTATTTT. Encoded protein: CASSQDRWQDNLRSTDTQYF.

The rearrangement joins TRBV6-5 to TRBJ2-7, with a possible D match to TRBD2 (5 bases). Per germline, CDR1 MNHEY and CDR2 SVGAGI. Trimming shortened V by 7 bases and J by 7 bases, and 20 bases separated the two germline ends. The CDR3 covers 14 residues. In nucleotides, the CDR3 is TGTGCCAGCACCCAGGCAGACTACTCGCGGGAGCAGTACTTC. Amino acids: CASTQADYSREQYF.

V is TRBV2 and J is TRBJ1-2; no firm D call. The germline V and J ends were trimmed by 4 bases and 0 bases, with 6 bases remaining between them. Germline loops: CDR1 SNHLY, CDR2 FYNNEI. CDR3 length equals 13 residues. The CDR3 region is CASSASANYGYTF. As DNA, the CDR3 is TGTGCCAGCAGTGCAAGCGCTAACTATGGCTACACCTTC. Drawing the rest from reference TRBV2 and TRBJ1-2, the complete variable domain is EPEVTQTPSHQVTQMGQEVILRCVPISNHLYFYWYRQILGQKVEFLVSFYNNEISEKSEIFDDQFSVERPDGSNFTLKIRSTKLEDSAMYFCASSASANYGYTFGSGTRLTVV.

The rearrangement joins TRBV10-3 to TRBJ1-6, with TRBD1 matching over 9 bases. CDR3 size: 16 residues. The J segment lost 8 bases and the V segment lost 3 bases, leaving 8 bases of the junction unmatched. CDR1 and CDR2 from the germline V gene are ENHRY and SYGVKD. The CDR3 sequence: CAISDSIRDRDSPLHF. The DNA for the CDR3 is TGTGCCATCAGTGATTCCATACGGGACAGGGATTCACCCCTCCACTTT.

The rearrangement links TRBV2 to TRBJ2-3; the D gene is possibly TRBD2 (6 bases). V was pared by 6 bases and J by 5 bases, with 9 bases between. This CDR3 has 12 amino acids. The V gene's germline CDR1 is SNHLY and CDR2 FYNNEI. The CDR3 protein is CASRLAEDTQYF. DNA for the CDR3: TGTGCCAGCAGACTAGCTGAAGATACGCAGTATTTT.

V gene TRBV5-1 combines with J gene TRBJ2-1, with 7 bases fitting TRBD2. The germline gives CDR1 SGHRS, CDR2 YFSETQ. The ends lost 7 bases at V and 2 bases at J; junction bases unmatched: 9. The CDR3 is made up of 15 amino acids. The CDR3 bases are TGCGCCAGCTTCCCTGGGGGGGGAACCTACAATGAGCAGTTCTTC. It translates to CASFPGGGTYNEQFF.

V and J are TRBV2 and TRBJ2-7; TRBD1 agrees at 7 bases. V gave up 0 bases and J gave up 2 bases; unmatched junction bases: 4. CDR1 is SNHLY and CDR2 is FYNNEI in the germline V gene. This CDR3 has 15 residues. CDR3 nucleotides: TGTGCCAGCAGTGAAGCGAGACAGGGAACCTACGAGCAGTACTTC. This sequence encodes CASSEARQGTYEQYF.

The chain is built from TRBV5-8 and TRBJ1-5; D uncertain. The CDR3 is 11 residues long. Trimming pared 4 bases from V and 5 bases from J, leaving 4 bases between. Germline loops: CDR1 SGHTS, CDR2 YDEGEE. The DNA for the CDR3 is TGTGCCAGCAGCGCGGATCAGCCCCAGCATTTT. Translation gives CASSADQPQHF.

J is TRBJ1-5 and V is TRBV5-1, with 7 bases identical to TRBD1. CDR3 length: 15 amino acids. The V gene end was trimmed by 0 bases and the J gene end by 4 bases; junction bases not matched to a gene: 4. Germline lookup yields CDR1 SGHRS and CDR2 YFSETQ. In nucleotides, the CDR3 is TGCGCCAGCAGCTTGGGGGGACAGCATAATCAGCCCCAGCATTTT. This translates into CASSLGGQHNQPQHF.

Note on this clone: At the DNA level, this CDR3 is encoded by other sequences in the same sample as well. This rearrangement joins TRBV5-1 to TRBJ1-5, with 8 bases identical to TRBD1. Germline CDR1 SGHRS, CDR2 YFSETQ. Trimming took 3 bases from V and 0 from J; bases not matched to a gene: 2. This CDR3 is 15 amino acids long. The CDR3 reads CASSSTGDSNQPQHF. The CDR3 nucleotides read TGCGCCAGCAGCTCGACAGGGGATAGCAATCAGCCCCAGCATTTT.

CDR3 residues: CSASQGAAYGYTF. The CDR3 nucleotides read TGCAGTGCTAGTCAAGGGGCCGCCTATGGCTACACCTTC. The chain carries TRBV20-1 and TRBJ1-2; possibly TRBD1 for D (5 bases). This CDR3 spans 13 amino acids. Germline CDR1 DFQATT, CDR2 SNEGSKA (reference sequence). With 3 bases removed from V and 4 bases from J, the gap between germline ends came to 12 bases.